The rows below give T cell receptor beta chains drawn from one sample of a study of persistence of HIV-infected CD4 T cells. These receptors are not linked to any known antigen. Assay used: immunoSEQ multiplex PCR; TCRdb lists only in-frame clones, some missing. The table lists about 40,000 clones, over 80% of them singletons. Sample: CD4+ T cells sorted from PBMCs after approximately 19-hour stimulation, taken from a patient who received antiretroviral therapy. Receptors originate from an adult man with HIV who was CMV-seropositive. CDR3s include the opening cysteine and the closing phenylalanine or tryptophan. Fields, in order: V gene, J gene, D gene, clone size, CDR3 DNA, CDR3 protein. The D gene is left open where the match is weak. Only some rows state a clone size, as once, few, many or a class for expanded clones.

V gene: TRBV2; J gene: TRBJ1-4; D gene: TRBD1; clone size: NA; CDR3 DNA: TGTGCCAGCAGTCGACAGGGGGGAACTAATGAAAAACTGTTTTTT; CDR3 protein: CASSRQGGTNEKLFF
V gene: TRBV21-1; J gene: TRBJ1-1; D gene: NA; clone size: NA; CDR3 DNA: TGTGCCAGCAGCAAAGGAGGTCGGGGAACTGAAGCTTTCTTT; CDR3 protein: CASSKGGRGTEAFF
V gene: TRBV29-1; J gene: TRBJ1-1; D gene: NA; clone size: NA; CDR3 DNA: TGCAGCGTTGAGGTGAGCATGAACACTGAAGCTTTCTTT; CDR3 protein: CSVEVSMNTEAFF
V gene: TRBV18; J gene: TRBJ1-1; D gene: NA; clone size: NA; CDR3 DNA: TGTGCCAGCTCACCAAAGGGCACTGAAGCTTTCTTT; CDR3 protein: CASSPKGTEAFF
V gene: TRBV5-1; J gene: TRBJ2-5; D gene: TRBD2; clone size: NA; CDR3 DNA: TGCGCCAGCAGCTTGGGAGCCCTAGCGGGGGGGTATCTCGAAGAGACCCAGTACTTC; CDR3 protein: CASSLGALAGGYLEETQYF
V gene: TRBV19; J gene: TRBJ2-1; D gene: TRBD1; clone size: NA; CDR3 DNA: TGTGCCAGTAGTTCACCGGGACAGGGTTTCAATGAGCAGTTCTTC; CDR3 protein: CASSSPGQGFNEQFF
V gene: TRBV6-6; J gene: TRBJ1-1; D gene: NA; clone size: NA; CDR3 DNA: TGTGCCAGCAGTTACGGTACCGTAAAGGGGATTGCTGAAGCTTTCTTT; CDR3 protein: CASSYGTVKGIAEAFF
V gene: TRBV5-8; J gene: TRBJ1-5; D gene: NA; clone size: few; CDR3 DNA: TGTGCCAGCCAACCGGGTTTCAGCAATCAGCCCCAGCATTTT; CDR3 protein: CASQPGFSNQPQHF
V gene: TRBV27; J gene: TRBJ2-3; D gene: NA; clone size: NA; CDR3 DNA: TGTGCCAGCAGTTTTCGGCAGGGGACAGATACGCAGTATTTT; CDR3 protein: CASSFRQGTDTQYF
V gene: TRBV19; J gene: TRBJ1-5; D gene: NA; clone size: NA; CDR3 DNA: TGTGCCAGTAGGGCTCGTAGCAATCAGCCCCAGCATTTT; CDR3 protein: CASRARSNQPQHF
V gene: TRBV2; J gene: TRBJ2-2; D gene: NA; clone size: once; CDR3 DNA: TGTGCCAGCAGTGAAGGAAGGGTCACCGGGGAGCTGTTTTTT; CDR3 protein: CASSEGRVTGELFF
V gene: TRBV4-1; J gene: TRBJ1-6; D gene: NA; clone size: NA; CDR3 DNA: TGCGCCAGCAGCCAAGAGCGGCCCCGGGGGGCCGGTTCTAATTCACCCCTCCACTTT; CDR3 protein: CASSQERPRGAGSNSPLHF
V gene: TRBV2; J gene: TRBJ1-5; D gene: NA; clone size: NA; CDR3 DNA: TGTGCCAGCAGCTCCACGGGGCAAAACAATCAGCCCCAGCATTTT; CDR3 protein: CASSSTGQNNQPQHF
V gene: TRBV13; J gene: TRBJ2-1; D gene: NA; clone size: NA; CDR3 DNA: TGTGCCAGCAGCTTAGGGACGGACCTCTACAATGAGCAGTTCTTC; CDR3 protein: CASSLGTDLYNEQFF
V gene: TRBV28; J gene: TRBJ1-5; D gene: NA; clone size: NA; CDR3 DNA: TGTGCCACAAGGGGGGGAAATCGGCAGCCCCAGCATTTT; CDR3 protein: CATRGGNRQPQHF
V gene: TRBV2; J gene: TRBJ2-5; D gene: NA; clone size: NA; CDR3 DNA: TGTGCCAGCAGTCTCGAGACCCAGTACTTC; CDR3 protein: CASSLETQYF
V gene: TRBV19; J gene: TRBJ2-7; D gene: TRBD1; clone size: NA; CDR3 DNA: TGTGCCAGTAGTTCAGTCCCGGGACAGGGATCCTACGAGCAGTACTTC; CDR3 protein: CASSSVPGQGSYEQYF
V gene: TRBV13; J gene: TRBJ2-7; D gene: TRBD1; clone size: NA; CDR3 DNA: TGTGCCAGCAGCTTAGGGGGCAGGGGGCGAAGGGACGAGCAGTACTTC; CDR3 protein: CASSLGGRGRRDEQYF
V gene: TRBV7-9; J gene: TRBJ2-2; D gene: TRBD1; clone size: NA; CDR3 DNA: TGTGCCAGCAGCGAGGGACAGGGGGACGGGGAGCTGTTTTTT; CDR3 protein: CASSEGQGDGELFF
V gene: TRBV5-6; J gene: TRBJ2-3; D gene: NA; clone size: few; CDR3 DNA: TGTGCCAGCAGCTTCGGGGAGTCGACAGATACGCAGTATTTT; CDR3 protein: CASSFGESTDTQYF
V gene: TRBV6-5; J gene: TRBJ2-2; D gene: TRBD1; clone size: NA; CDR3 DNA: TGTGCCAGCAGTCGCGACAGGGGAGAGACCGGGGAGCTGTTTTTT; CDR3 protein: CASSRDRGETGELFF
V gene: TRBV5-4; J gene: TRBJ2-3; D gene: NA; clone size: NA; CDR3 DNA: TGTGCCAGCAGCTTGGGACAGTCTAGCACAGATACGCAGTATTTT; CDR3 protein: CASSLGQSSTDTQYF
V gene: TRBV9; J gene: TRBJ2-5; D gene: TRBD2; clone size: NA; CDR3 DNA: TGTGCCAGCAGCGTAGCAAGTAGCGGGGGTTTGGAGACCCAGTACTTC; CDR3 protein: CASSVASSGGLETQYF